This passage covers 32 T cell receptor beta chains from one sample sequenced in a study of blood T cells in healthy people across ages. A second 7 to 11 cycle PCR used barcoded and J-beta primers. TCRdb itself ran the 5' RACE reads through MiXCR, one entry per CDR3 protein. The data hold 1,300,000 or so distinct CDR3 sequences, with around 55% observed a single time. Sequenced sample: blood. Every receptor here comes from a man between 18 and 29 years old in good health.

The chain recombines TRBV29-1 with TRBJ1-1, with D hard to call. Trimming left V 2 bases short and J 0 bases short, with 10 bases between. Per germline, CDR1 SQVTM and CDR2 ANQGSEA. The CDR3 is 14 residues long. The CDR3 loop is CSVEPLSMNTEAFF. For the CDR3, the DNA is TGCAGCGTTGAACCCCTTAGCATGAACACTGAAGCTTTCTTT. The full variable domain, its missing parts supplied by reference TRBV29-1 and TRBJ1-1, is SAVISQKPSRDICQRGTSLTIQCQVDSQVTMMFWYRQQPGQSLTLIATANQGSEATYESGFVIDKFPISRPNLTFSTLTVSNMSPEDSSIYLCSVEPLSMNTEAFFGQGTRLTVV.

The chain recombines TRBV4-1 with TRBJ1-1; the D gene is possibly TRBD1 (5 bases). Germline V gives CDR1 MGHRA, CDR2 YSYEKL. The CDR3 is 14 residues long. V was trimmed by 7 bases and J by 1 base, leaving 13 bases between them. CDR3 bases: TGCGCCAGCACTCAAGACAGCGAGAACACTGAAGCTTTCTTT. This gives the protein CASTQDSENTEAFF.

The chain is built from TRBV7-9 and TRBJ1-2; 7 bases are a match to TRBD1. After removal of 11 bases from V and 6 bases from J, the junction contained 18 bases not matched to a gene. The germline gives CDR1 SEHNR, CDR2 FQNEAQ (reference sequence). This CDR3 spans 15 amino acids. CDR3: CAGSKPRGAVDGYTF. In nucleotides, the CDR3 is TGTGCCGGTTCTAAACCCAGGGGGGCAGTGGATGGCTACACCTTC.

This chain uses TRBV9 with TRBJ2-1, with a possible D match to TRBD2 (5 bases). Trimming left V 3 bases short and J 3 bases short, with 13 bases between. Germline CDR1 and CDR2: SGDLS and YYNGEE. The CDR3 has 15 residues. The CDR3 DNA reads as TGTGCCAGCAGCGCCGACTACACTCGCTACAATGAGCAGTTCTTC. Amino acid sequence: CASSADYTRYNEQFF.

The table lists this clonotype with a few counts. This rearrangement joins TRBV29-1 to TRBJ2-5; the D call may be TRBD1 or TRBD2 (5 bases each). The J call may be mistaken, given a closer DNA end match to TRBJ2-7. CDR1 is SQVTM and CDR2 is ANQGSEA in the germline V gene. This CDR3 is built from 12 residues. The CDR3 region has the DNA TGCAGCGGGCGGTACTTGGGGGACGAGCAGTACTTC. It encodes CSGRYLGDEQYF.

The gene calls are TRBV4-1 and TRBJ2-7; 7 bases agree with TRBD1. V was pared by 2 bases and J by 6 bases, with 10 bases of the junction left unmatched. The CDR3 runs 15 residues. Germline assignment: CDR1 MGHRA and CDR2 YSYEKL. This chain's CDR3 is CASSQSPGTVFEQYF. In DNA form, the CDR3 reads TGCGCCAGCAGCCAATCCCCCGGGACAGTATTCGAGCAGTACTTC.

This chain connects TRBV11-2 to TRBJ2-3; 8 bases agree with TRBD2. This CDR3 spans 17 amino acids. The V and J ends lost 3 bases and 2 bases, in that order; junction bases with no gene match: 10. From germline, CDR1 is SGHAT and CDR2 FQNNGV. CDR3 DNA: TGTGCCAGCAGCTTGGGCCTTGGTAGCGGGATCACAGATACGCAGTATTTT. This gives the protein CASSLGLGSGITDTQYF.

This clonotype appeared once. The chain is built from TRBV27 and TRBJ2-7; D is ambiguous. The germline CDR1 and CDR2 sequences are MNHEY and SMNVEV (reference sequence). V lost 6 bases to trimming and J lost 2 bases, with 17 bases between them. The CDR3 loop spans 15 amino acids. The CDR3 nucleotides are TGTGCCAGCAGGTTAACAGCTGCTCCAACCTACGAGCAGTACTTC. Protein sequence: CASRLTAAPTYEQYF.

This clonotype has at least ten counts. The rearrangement joins TRBV27 to TRBJ2-3; D gene uncertain. The CDR3 extends over 13 amino acids. Germline values: CDR1 MNHEY, CDR2 SMNVEV (reference sequence). Trimming left V 5 bases short and J 6 bases short, with 12 bases between. For the CDR3, the DNA is TGTGCCAGCAGTCCCCGGGTGGGCGATACGCAGTATTTT. Translation: CASSPRVGDTQYF.

V gene TRBV9 combines with J gene TRBJ2-3; the D call may be TRBD1 or TRBD2 (5 bases each). In germline, CDR1 is SGDLS, CDR2 YYNGEE. Trimming pared 4 bases from V and 1 base from J, leaving 16 bases between. CDR3 length: 16 amino acids. CDR3 DNA: TGTGCCAGCAGCCCCGGGACCTCGACCCGCACAGATACGCAGTATTTT. Translation: CASSPGTSTRTDTQYF.

This chain joins TRBV6-2 or TRBV6-3 and TRBJ1-2, with D perhaps TRBD1 (5 bases). The CDR3 extends over 11 amino acids. Germline lookup yields CDR1 MNHEY and CDR2 SVGEGT. Deletions cut 2 bases from V and 8 bases from J, with 6 bases between. CDR3 residues: CASSYRDGYTF. CDR3 bases: TGTGCCAGCAGTTACAGGGACGGCTACACCTTC.

V usage is TRBV4-2 and J usage is TRBJ2-4; 8 bases fit TRBD1. The CDR3 is 15 residues long. From germline, CDR1 is LGHNA and CDR2 YNFKEQ. V shed 1 base and J 13 bases; nucleotides not matched to a gene: 12. CDR3 nucleotides: TGTGCCAGCAGCCAAGCCGGGACAGGTACCTACGGGCAGTACTTC. It is translated as CASSQAGTGTYGQYF.

The sample holds a few counts of this clonotype. The CDR3 nucleotides are TGTGCCAGCAGTCAGAGGATTACCCCTAGCACAGATACGCAGTATTTT. Its protein product is CASSQRITPSTDTQYF. The rearrangement joins TRBV7-9 to TRBJ2-3; D ambiguous. Trimming left V 6 bases short and J 0 bases short, with 16 bases between. Germline assignment: CDR1 SEHNR and CDR2 FQNEAQ (reference sequence). This CDR3 is 16 amino acids long.

This clonotype was found a few times. The rearrangement links TRBV12-3 or TRBV12-4 to TRBJ2-3; D gene unclear. The CDR3 loop spans 14 amino acids. Trimming shortened V by 8 bases and J by 2 bases, and 14 bases separated the two germline ends. The CDR3 sequence is CASGLAASTDTQYF. The CDR3 DNA reads as TGTGCCAGCGGGTTGGCAGCATCCACAGATACGCAGTATTTT.

This clonotype appeared a single time. The V and J genes are TRBV7-9 and TRBJ2-7; D not resolved. CDR1 is SEHNR, CDR2 FQNEAQ, per germline (reference sequence). The CDR3 is 16 amino acids. Trimming took off 0 bases at V and 0 bases at J, with 12 bases between the two ends. The CDR3 here is CASSLALGSSSYEQYF. The DNA of the CDR3 is TGTGCCAGCAGCTTAGCGTTAGGCAGTAGCTCCTACGAGCAGTACTTC.

V gene TRBV3-1 combines with J gene TRBJ2-3; the D call may be TRBD1 or TRBD2 (5 bases each). CDR3 length: 16 residues. V was trimmed by 1 base and J by 2 bases, leaving 13 bases between them. Germline V CDR1 and CDR2: LGHDT, YNNKEL (reference sequence). The CDR3 loop is CASSQGDAFYTDTQYF. CDR3 DNA: TGTGCCAGCAGCCAAGGGGACGCCTTCTACACAGATACGCAGTATTTT.

The J gene is TRBJ2-2, the V gene TRBV3-1; D might be TRBD1 (5 bases). V was shortened by 6 bases and J by 0 bases, with 11 bases between the two germline ends. Germline assignment: CDR1 LGHDT and CDR2 YNNKEL (reference sequence). This CDR3 comprises 15 residues. DNA for the CDR3: TGTGCCAGCAGAGGGGCACCTTCGAACACCGGGGAGCTGTTTTTT. The encoded protein is CASRGAPSNTGELFF.

This rearrangement joins TRBV5-5 to TRBJ2-7, with D possibly being TRBD2 (6 bases). The V and J ends lost 0 bases and 0 bases respectively, with 10 bases between them. This CDR3 has 15 amino acids. Germline values: CDR1 SGHKS, CDR2 YYEKEE (reference sequence). CDR3 protein: CASSLGRENSYEQYF. The CDR3, as DNA: TGTGCCAGCAGCTTGGGGAGGGAGAACTCCTACGAGCAGTACTTC.

This chain links TRBV5-1 with TRBJ2-1, with 12 bases lining up with TRBD2. The V gene's germline CDR1 is SGHRS and CDR2 YFSETQ. The CDR3 covers 16 residues. J lost 8 bases, V lost 4 bases, and 10 bases had no gene match. The CDR3 sequence is CASSPAETSGSDEQFF. The CDR3 coding sequence is TGCGCCAGCAGCCCGGCGGAGACTAGCGGGAGCGATGAGCAGTTCTTC.

In its sample, this clonotype was seen a few times. The gene calls are TRBV27 and TRBJ2-7; 8 positions match TRBD2. Germline-derived CDR1 and CDR2 are MNHEY and SMNVEV (reference sequence). The CDR3 contains 12 residues. Trimming removed 10 bases from V and 2 bases from J; junction bases left unmatched: 4. The CDR3 DNA follows: TGTGCCACCACTAGCGGAACCTACGAGCAGTACTTC. Translation: CATTSGTYEQYF.

Only a few counts were recorded for this clonotype. The chain uses TRBV20-1 and TRBJ2-1; 11 bases fit TRBD2. The germline V gene encodes CDR1 DFQATT and CDR2 SNEGSKA (reference sequence). The length of the CDR3 is 13 residues. V trimming: 5 bases; J trimming: 6 bases; junction bases outside the gene matches: 3. The CDR3 DNA is TGCAGTGCTCTAGCGGGAGGTACCAATGAGCAGTTCTTC. Translated, it gives CSALAGGTNEQFF.

This clonotype was seen more than once but under ten times. The rearrangement joins TRBV4-1 to TRBJ2-1, with 8 positions matching TRBD2. The V gene's germline CDR1 is MGHRA and CDR2 YSYEKL. V lost 4 bases, J lost 2 bases, and 13 bases stayed unmatched. This CDR3 has 18 amino acids. CDR3 loop: CASSLPPPTSGTYNEQFF. CDR3 nucleotides: TGCGCCAGCAGCCTACCACCTCCTACTAGCGGAACCTACAATGAGCAGTTCTTC.

This clonotype has only a few counts. The gene calls are TRBV20-1 and TRBJ2-5; D not certain. The CDR3 loop spans 11 amino acids. CDR1 DFQATT and CDR2 SNEGSKA come from the germline V gene (reference sequence). Trimming cost V 2 bases and J 5 bases, with 6 bases left between them. The CDR3 DNA reads TGCAGTGCTAGATTGTACGAGACCCAGTACTTC. Protein: CSARLYETQYF.

This clonotype was detected once. The V call is TRBV4-2, the J call TRBJ2-5, with D perhaps TRBD2 (6 bases). The CDR3 contains 14 residues. The germline CDR1 and CDR2 sequences are LGHNA and YNFKEQ. V was clipped by 1 base and J by 5 bases, with 11 bases between them. The CDR3: CASSQVAEGETQYF. For the CDR3, the DNA is TGTGCCAGCAGCCAAGTTGCGGAGGGGGAGACCCAGTACTTC.

The chain couples TRBV29-1 to TRBJ1-1; a weak D match, TRBD1 (6 bases). Germline V gene sequence: CDR1 SQVTM, CDR2 ANQGSEA. This CDR3 region has 11 residues. V was pared by 8 bases and J by 10 bases, with 17 bases between. CDR3 sequence: CSSLGQLGAFF. The CDR3 coding sequence is TGCAGCTCCCTCGGACAGCTTGGAGCTTTCTTT.

This clonotype occurred a few times. This rearrangement joins TRBV27 to TRBJ2-1; D might be TRBD2 (5 bases). This CDR3 has 12 amino acids. Germline V CDR1 and CDR2: MNHEY, SMNVEV (reference sequence). V was trimmed by 5 bases and J by 9 bases, leaving 11 bases between them. The CDR3 loop is CASSPPGSEQFF. The CDR3 DNA reads TGTGCCAGCAGTCCCCCGGGAAGTGAGCAGTTCTTC.

The rearrangement uses TRBV12-3 or TRBV12-4 and TRBJ2-5; 12 bases are shared with TRBD2. This CDR3 comprises 17 residues. V shed 6 bases, J shed 0 bases, and the junction held 8 bases outside the gene matches. The chain's CDR3 is CASRARLAGVNQETQYF. The CDR3 bases are TGTGCCAGCAGGGCAAGACTAGCGGGGGTTAACCAAGAGACCCAGTACTTC.

The chain recombines TRBV5-1 with TRBJ2-3; 7 nucleotides match TRBD2. The V gene end was trimmed by 4 bases and the J gene end by 0 bases; junction bases not matched to a gene: 2. Germline CDR1 reads SGHRS; CDR2 reads YFSETQ. The CDR3 is made up of 14 amino acids. CDR3 in amino acids: CASSVRGSTDTQYF. The CDR3, as DNA: TGCGCCAGCAGCGTGCGGGGGAGCACAGATACGCAGTATTTT.

This chain's CDR3 is CASSRGQGRDEQFF. Written as DNA, the CDR3 is TGTGCCAGCAGCCGTGGACAGGGCAGGGATGAGCAGTTCTTC. The chain joins TRBV5-4 to TRBJ2-1, with 8 bases identical to TRBD1. CDR3 length equals 14 residues. Per germline, CDR1 SGHNT and CDR2 YYREEE (reference sequence). V gave up 4 bases and J gave up 8 bases; unmatched junction bases: 8.

This sequence joins TRBV19 and TRBJ2-1; D is unclear. Trimming took 9 bases from V and 6 from J, leaving 18 bases between them. The germline V gene encodes CDR1 LNHDA and CDR2 SQIVND (reference sequence). The CDR3 consists of 14 residues. CDR3 sequence: CASAPRSNTNEQFF. CDR3 bases: TGTGCCAGCGCACCTCGAAGCAATACCAATGAGCAGTTCTTC. The whole variable domain, filled in from reference TRBV19 and TRBJ2-1, reads DGGITQSPKYLFRKEGQNVTLSCEQNLNHDAMYWYRQDPGQGLRLIYYSQIVNDFQKGDIAEGYSVSREKKESFPLTVTSAQKNPTAFYLCASAPRSNTNEQFFGPGTRLTVL.

A few counts support this clonotype. This chain joins TRBV20-1 and TRBJ2-2, with no clear D. This CDR3 region has 13 residues. Trimming shortened V by 4 bases and J by 6 bases, and 12 bases separated the two germline ends. CDR1 and CDR2 (germline): DFQATT, SNEGSKA (reference sequence). The CDR3 spells CSATRQIPGELFF. Written as DNA, the CDR3 is TGCAGTGCTACGAGGCAAATTCCCGGGGAGCTGTTTTTT.

The chain has TRBV6-6 and TRBJ1-5, with TRBD1 matching 9 bases. Trimming at V came to 5 bases and at J to 7 bases, leaving 6 bases not matched to a gene. The CDR3 loop spans 14 amino acids. The V gene's germline CDR1 is MNHNY and CDR2 SVGAGI (reference sequence). DNA for the CDR3: TGTGCCAGCAGTACGGACAGGGGAGGGCAGCCCCAGCATTTT. This sequence encodes CASSTDRGGQPQHF.